Detailed here is one T cell receptor beta chain. Antigen unknown. Germline values: CDR1 SGHAT, CDR2 FQNNGV. The CDR3 is 12 residues long. The data originate from a study of CXCR3-negative and CXCR3-positive naive CD8 T cells. Identification of naive CD8+ T cells rested on CD45RO-CCR7+CD27+CD95- status. Via 5' RACE with UMI labels, TRB cDNA libraries were prepared. Each CDR3 protein gets one entry in TCRdb, which reprocessed the 5' RACE reads and gives no DNA. The repertoire table contains over 5,000 distinct CDR3 sequences. Overall study results and limits: The study inferred TCR strength from TRB CDR3 properties and found comparable surface CD5 between naive subsets. CXCR3-negative naive cells had less hydrophobic TRB CDR3s than did CXCR3-positive naive cells.

What was sequenced was naive CXCR3+ CD8+ T cells from blood. This sample's subset: CD45RO-CCR7+CD27+CD95- naive CD8+ T cells expressing CXCR3 (TNR3+). This chain joins TRBV11-2 and TRBJ2-1. This TCR came from a human donor in good health. Some clones in this sample may be carry-over from other donors' samples. The CDR3 reads CASSSNSLEQFF.